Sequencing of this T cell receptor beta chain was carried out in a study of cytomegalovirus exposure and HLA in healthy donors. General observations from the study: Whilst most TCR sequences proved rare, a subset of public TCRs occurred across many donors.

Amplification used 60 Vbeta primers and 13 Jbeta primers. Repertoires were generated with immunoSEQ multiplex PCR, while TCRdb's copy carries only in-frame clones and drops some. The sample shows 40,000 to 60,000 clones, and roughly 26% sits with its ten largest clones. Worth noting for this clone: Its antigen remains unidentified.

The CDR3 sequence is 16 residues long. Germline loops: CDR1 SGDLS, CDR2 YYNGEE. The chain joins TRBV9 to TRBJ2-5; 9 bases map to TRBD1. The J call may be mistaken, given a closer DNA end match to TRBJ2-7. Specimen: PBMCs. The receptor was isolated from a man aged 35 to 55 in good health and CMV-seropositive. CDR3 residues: CASSNPGTGSTYEQYF. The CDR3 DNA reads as TGTGCCAGCAGCAACCCCGGGACAGGGTCAACCTACGAGCAGTACTTC.